The 31 T cell receptor beta chains reported below all come from one sample, sequenced in a study of T cell responses to AZD1222 COVID-19 vaccine. Assay used: immunoSEQ multiplex PCR; TCRdb lists only in-frame clones, some missing. Among fewer than 130,000 clones, around nine tenths were seen once, and the ten largest hold roughly 14%. Here the sequenced sample was peripheral blood, taken 28 days after the second AZD1222 dose. These receptors originate from an adult who received the AZD1222 COVID-19 vaccine.

About this clone: Other DNA sequences in this specimen translate into the identical CDR3. V is TRBV5-1 and J is TRBJ2-5, with D perhaps TRBD1 (5 bases). The CDR3 has 13 amino acids. Trimming took off 0 bases at V and 2 bases at J, with 5 bases between the two ends. Germline V lookup: CDR1 SGHRS, CDR2 YFSETQ. The CDR3 nucleotides read TGCGCCAGCAGCTTGGAGGGGCAAGAGACCCAGTACTTC. It translates to CASSLEGQETQYF.

CDR3 sequence (DNA): TGTGCCAGCAGTTCCTACAGGGATCCCAGACTAACCGGGGAGCTGTTTTTT. Its translation is CASSSYRDPRLTGELFF. The rearrangement links TRBV28 to TRBJ2-2, with D possibly TRBD1 on 6 matching bases. V shed 4 bases and J shed 5 bases, with 20 bases lying between them. Germline CDR1 reads MDHEN; CDR2 reads SYDVKM. The CDR3 length is 17 residues.

The rearrangement uses TRBV6-5 and TRBJ2-2; D is undetermined. The V end was cut by 6 bases, the J end by 2 bases, with 10 bases between. The CDR3 is 14 amino acids. Germline-derived CDR1 and CDR2 are MNHEY and SVGAGI. CDR3 bases: TGTGCCAGCAGGGGGTTGTTCAACACCGGGGAGCTGTTTTTT. This sequence encodes CASRGLFNTGELFF.

The DNA for the CDR3 is TGTGCCAGCAGTAGCAGGGGGCCGAACACCGGGGAGCTGTTTTTT. Its translation: CASSSRGPNTGELFF. This chain connects TRBV6-5 to TRBJ2-2; 8 nucleotides align to TRBD1. Germline CDR1 MNHEY, CDR2 SVGAGI. CDR3 length: 15 amino acids. V shed 5 bases, J shed 0 bases, and the junction held 2 bases outside the gene matches.

The chain couples TRBV19 to TRBJ1-2; D not resolved. The germline CDR1 and CDR2 sequences are LNHDA and SQIVND (reference sequence). The CDR3 contains 11 residues. V gave up 7 bases and J gave up 4 bases, with 7 bases separating them. The CDR3 sequence: CASMGFYGYTF. CDR3 DNA sequence: TGTGCCAGTATGGGCTTCTATGGCTACACCTTC.

The genes are TRBV19 and TRBJ2-5; D might be TRBD1 or TRBD2, each matching 5 bases. CDR3 length equals 15 residues. Germline CDR1 and CDR2: LNHDA and SQIVND (reference sequence). V was cut by 4 bases and J by 4 bases, with 16 bases left in between. The DNA for the CDR3 is TGTGCCAGTAGTAATGGGGCAGGGAGAGGAGAGACCCAGTACTTC. This codes for CASSNGAGRGETQYF.

The gene calls are TRBV7-2 and TRBJ2-5; possibly TRBD2 for D (5 bases). V was clipped by 4 bases and J by 9 bases, with 21 bases between them. CDR3 length: 15 residues. Germline lookup yields CDR1 SGHTA and CDR2 FQGNSA. DNA for the CDR3: TGTGCCAGCAGCTACGGAGGAAACGCAATTGCGGCCCAGTACTTC. Residues: CASSYGGNAIAAQYF.

This clone has just one count. The gene calls are TRBV18 and TRBJ2-7; either TRBD1 or TRBD2 may supply D (5 bases each). Germline V gives CDR1 KGHSH, CDR2 LQKENI. V was shortened by 4 bases and J by 3 bases, with 13 bases between the two germline ends. CDR3 length: 14 residues. The CDR3 bases are TGTGCCAGCTCACACCGGGACGGTGGCTACGAGCAGTACTTC. It specifies CASSHRDGGYEQYF.

This clone was detected only once. V gene TRBV10-2 combines with J gene TRBJ1-1; 7 positions match TRBD1. V dropped 3 bases and J dropped 6; count of bases not matched to a gene: 1. The CDR3 loop spans 12 amino acids. From germline, CDR1 is WSHSY and CDR2 SAAADI. The CDR3 DNA reads as TGCGCCAGCAGTGATACAGGGGCTGAAGCTTTCTTT. Its protein product is CASSDTGAEAFF.

V is TRBV5-1 and J is TRBJ2-2; perhaps TRBD1 as D (6 bases). V was clipped by 3 bases and J by 4 bases, with 13 bases between them. The CDR3 sequence is 15 residues long. CDR1 and CDR2 (germline): SGHRS, YFSETQ. For the CDR3, the DNA is TGCGCCAGCAGCTGGCAAGGACAGAGCACCGGGGAGCTGTTTTTT. Translation: CASSWQGQSTGELFF.

CDR3 nucleotide sequence: TGCGCCAGCAGCCCGGCTCAGTACAATGAGCAGTTCTTC. Its protein product is CASSPAQYNEQFF. The chain has TRBV5-1 and TRBJ2-1; D is unresolved. CDR1 and CDR2 (germline): SGHRS, YFSETQ. The CDR3 consists of 13 residues. V gave up 4 bases and J gave up 4 bases, with 9 bases separating them.

This clone was detected only a few times. J is TRBJ2-3 and V is TRBV20-1; D gene uncertain. The CDR3 is 14 amino acids. Germline-derived CDR1 and CDR2 are DFQATT and SNEGSKA (reference sequence). V shed 3 bases and J shed 4 bases, with 14 bases lying between them. The CDR3 loop reads CSASWYSKSDTQYF. In DNA, the CDR3 is TGCAGTGCTAGTTGGTACAGTAAGTCAGATACGCAGTATTTT.

CDR3 nucleotides: TGTGCCAGCAGGGACAAGAACACCGGGGAGCTGTTTTTT. Residues: CASRDKNTGELFF. V usage is TRBV5-4 and J usage is TRBJ2-2; D perhaps matches TRBD1 (5 bases). The length of the CDR3 is 13 residues. With 5 bases removed from V and 1 base from J, the gap between germline ends came to 6 bases. Germline-derived CDR1 and CDR2 are SGHNT and YYREEE (reference sequence). The variable domain in full, completed from reference TRBV5-4 and TRBJ2-2, reads ETGVTQSPTHLIKTRGQQVTLRCSSQSGHNTVSWYQQALGQGPQFIFQYYREEENGRGNFPPRFSGLQFPNYSSELNVNALELDDSALYLCASRDKNTGELFFGEGSRLTVL.

The chain recombines TRBV5-1 with TRBJ1-1; 8 bases line up with TRBD1. This CDR3 region has 14 residues. V lost 4 bases, J lost 4 bases, and 6 bases stayed unmatched. Germline CDR1 is SGHRS and CDR2 is YFSETQ. CDR3 amino acids: CASSVGQGGTEAFF. The CDR3 nucleotides are TGCGCCAGCAGCGTAGGACAGGGTGGCACTGAAGCTTTCTTT.

The genes are TRBV18 and TRBJ2-2; D unresolved. From germline, CDR1 is KGHSH and CDR2 LQKENI. This CDR3 spans 15 amino acids. V was cut by 3 bases and J by 8 bases, with 16 bases left in between. CDR3 DNA: TGTGCCAGCTCACCGACAAACGATCTAACGGGGGAGCTGTTTTTT. This codes for CASSPTNDLTGELFF.

The chain couples TRBV10-1 to TRBJ1-2; TRBD1 matches 7 bases. The V and J ends lost 4 bases and 3 bases, in that order; junction bases with no gene match: 2. The CDR3 has 13 amino acids. Germline V gives CDR1 WNHNN, CDR2 SYGVQD (reference sequence). The CDR3 region is CASSVGQHYGYTF. CDR3 DNA: TGCGCCAGCAGTGTGGGACAGCACTATGGCTACACCTTC.

The chain uses TRBV6-5 and TRBJ1-2; TRBD1 aligns across 9 bases. This CDR3 spans 13 amino acids. V was clipped by 6 bases and J by 8 bases; unmatched bases: 7. Looked up from germline, CDR1 is MNHEY and CDR2 is SVGAGI. CDR3 protein: CASRTGGAGGYTF. CDR3 DNA sequence: TGTGCCAGCAGAACAGGGGGCGCGGGGGGCTACACCTTC.

A note on this clone: Other nucleotide sequences from this sample produce the same CDR3. The V call is TRBV28, the J call TRBJ1-2; D call uncertain. The CDR3 totals 12 residues. Trimming left V 5 bases short and J 5 bases short, with 9 bases between. Per the germline V gene, CDR1 is MDHEN and CDR2 is SYDVKM. Here the CDR3 reads CASSPPGYGYTF. CDR3 in DNA: TGTGCCAGCAGTCCCCCGGGGTATGGCTACACCTTC.

The CDR3 loop reads CASSDQGGNTEAFF. Written as DNA, the CDR3 is TGTGCCAGCAGTGATCAGGGGGGGAACACTGAAGCTTTCTTT. This chain joins TRBV6-1 and TRBJ1-1; TRBD1 agrees at 7 bases. Looked up from germline, CDR1 is MNHNS and CDR2 is SASEGT. The CDR3 is 14 residues long. Trimming removed 3 bases from V and 1 base from J; junction bases left unmatched: 2.

V and J are TRBV19 and TRBJ1-1, with 8 bases that match TRBD1. Trimming took 10 bases from V and 1 from J; bases not matched to a gene: 8. CDR3 length: 14 residues. Per germline, CDR1 LNHDA and CDR2 SQIVND (reference sequence). CDR3 protein: CATSDRGQNTEAFF. The CDR3 DNA reads as TGTGCCACTTCCGACAGGGGCCAGAACACTGAAGCTTTCTTT.

The gene calls are TRBV5-1 and TRBJ1-1; a possible D gene is TRBD1 (5 bases). The CDR3 runs 14 residues. From germline, CDR1 is SGHRS and CDR2 YFSETQ. V gave up 4 bases and J gave up 4 bases, with 14 bases separating them. CDR3 region: CASSGRVGGTEAFF. Here the CDR3 DNA reads TGCGCCAGCAGCGGCAGGGTGGGGGGCACTGAAGCTTTCTTT.

The chain is built from TRBV6-5 and TRBJ2-2; unclear D gene. V was shortened by 8 bases and J by 1 base, with 11 bases between the two germline ends. The germline V gene encodes CDR1 MNHEY and CDR2 SVGAGI. The CDR3 is 14 residues long. The CDR3 sequence is CASVTYMNTGELFF. The CDR3 nucleotides are TGTGCCAGCGTAACCTACATGAACACCGGGGAGCTGTTTTTT.

This clone appeared a single time. V and J are TRBV27 and TRBJ2-7; TRBD1 might be the D (7 bases). The CDR3 has 15 amino acids. The germline V gene encodes CDR1 MNHEY and CDR2 SMNVEV (reference sequence). The V end lost 7 bases, the J end lost 3 bases, and 19 bases lay between the germline ends. The CDR3: CASTPWGDSDYEQYF. The CDR3 DNA is TGTGCCAGCACCCCCTGGGGGGACAGCGACTACGAGCAGTACTTC.

The chain combines TRBV18 with TRBJ2-2; TRBD1 aligns across 8 bases. V gave up 3 bases and J gave up 0 bases; unmatched junction bases: 3. The CDR3 is 16 residues long. CDR1 is KGHSH, CDR2 LQKENI, per germline. Here the CDR3 reads CASSPTGDANTGELFF. Written as DNA, the CDR3 is TGTGCCAGCTCACCGACAGGGGACGCGAACACCGGGGAGCTGTTTTTT.

This chain links TRBV6-2 or TRBV6-3 with TRBJ2-1; TRBD2 aligns across 8 bases. The CDR3 sequence is 15 residues long. V trimming: 5 bases; J trimming: 7 bases; junction bases outside the gene matches: 10. Germline V CDR1 and CDR2: MNHEY, SVGEGT. The CDR3 here is CASSKPTGGSNEQFF. In DNA form, the CDR3 reads TGTGCCAGCAGTAAGCCAACGGGAGGGTCTAATGAGCAGTTCTTC.

The chain carries TRBV2 and TRBJ1-6, with D tentatively TRBD1 (5 bases). The CDR3 is 17 residues long. V dropped 5 bases and J dropped 5 bases, with 19 bases sitting between them. Germline loops: CDR1 SNHLY, CDR2 FYNNEI. CDR3 residues: CASSRRGGSGNNSPLHF. CDR3 sequence (DNA): TGTGCCAGCAGTCGCCGGGGGGGGTCCGGAAATAATTCACCCCTCCACTTT.

The chain combines TRBV24-1 with TRBJ1-1; a weak D match, TRBD1 (5 bases). The CDR3 is 15 amino acids. Germline values: CDR1 KGHDR, CDR2 SFDVKD. Trimming cost V 4 bases and J 1 base, with 12 bases left between them. In DNA form, the CDR3 reads TGTGCCACCAGTGACCCACATCAGGGGAACACTGAAGCTTTCTTT. Protein: CATSDPHQGNTEAFF.

The chain couples TRBV7-3 to TRBJ1-6; D perhaps matches TRBD1 (6 bases). CDR1 SGHTA and CDR2 FQGTGA come from the germline V gene. With 5 bases removed from V and 13 bases from J, the gap between germline ends came to 15 bases. The CDR3 runs 13 residues. The CDR3 spells CASSPTGEPPLHF. The CDR3 DNA is TGTGCCAGCAGCCCGACAGGAGAGCCTCCCCTCCACTTT.

V gene TRBV27 combines with J gene TRBJ2-3; D ambiguous. Trimming stripped 4 bases from V and 10 bases from J, with 12 bases between. This CDR3 region has 12 residues. In germline, CDR1 is MNHEY, CDR2 SMNVEV (reference sequence). CDR3 nucleotide sequence: TGTGCCAGCAGTTCACTTTCAAAGGCGCAGTATTTT. Its protein is CASSSLSKAQYF.

The rearrangement joins TRBV11-1 to TRBJ1-3; D unresolved. V shed 2 bases and J shed 2 bases, with 10 bases lying between them. Germline CDR1 reads SGHAT; CDR2 reads FQDESV (reference sequence). CDR3 length: 15 amino acids. CDR3 region: CASSLFSGTGNTIYF. The CDR3 bases are TGTGCCAGCAGCTTATTCTCAGGAACTGGAAACACCATATATTTT.

The chain uses TRBV5-1 and TRBJ2-6; TRBD2 matches 8 bases. Germline V gives CDR1 SGHRS, CDR2 YFSETQ. The trim removed 0 bases at V and 0 bases at J, leaving 5 bases unmatched. The CDR3 is 18 amino acids. CDR3 amino acids: CASSLAAGGPSGANVLTF. The CDR3 DNA reads TGCGCCAGCAGCTTGGCCGCGGGGGGCCCCTCTGGGGCCAACGTCCTGACTTTC.